Given below is one T cell receptor beta chain in context. Its antigen remains unknown. The CDR3 covers 11 residues. Germline V CDR1 and CDR2: LNHNV, YYDKDF (reference sequence). V lost 6 bases and J 6 bases, leaving 5 bases between the germline ends. Then a second PCR, running about 6 to 11 cycles, was carried out with a sample-barcoded 5' primer and a J-beta primer mix. TCRdb passed the 5' RACE reads through MiXCR, listing each CDR3 protein once. The sample holds 2 million or so distinct CDR3 sequences, about 50% seen once. This entry belongs to a study of blood T cells in healthy people across ages. General observations from the study: As naive T cell percentage varied, TCR beta diversity correlated strongly with it. Roughly linear declines in TCR beta diversity per million T cells occurred with age. Considered underestimates were the diversity estimates obtained from one million T cells.

The chain carries TRBV15 and TRBJ2-2; D unresolved. This clonotype originated in a woman between 35 and 50 years old in good health. The sample consisted of blood. Here the CDR3 reads CATRVSGELFF. In DNA form, the CDR3 reads TGTGCCACCAGGGTATCCGGGGAGCTGTTTTTT.